This T cell receptor (beta chain) was sequenced for a study of blood T cell repertoires in COVID-19. Study at large: The United States, Italy and Spain were the sources of the acute and convalescent COVID-19 samples.

Original analysis: Nucleated cell counts were estimated from reference gene primer amplification. Profiled with immunoSEQ multiplex PCR; TCRdb holds only in-frame clones, not every one. V and J calls plus clone size are reproduced from that table; the DNA served to infer D and trimming. The sample holds a few hundred thousand clones, about 86% seen once. The CDR3 has 17 residues. V lost 0 bases and J lost 6, with 18 bases in between. Germline-derived CDR1 and CDR2 are SGHDN and FVKESK. V and J are TRBV14 and TRBJ2-1; weak D call: TRBD2 (5 bases). The sequenced sample was PBMCs or T cells enriched from blood (not recorded which). This clonotype was obtained from a man aged 45-65 years who had recovered from COVID-19. The CDR3 spells CASSQDHELAYPNEQFF. DNA for the CDR3: TGTGCCAGCAGCCAAGATCACGAGCTAGCCTATCCCAATGAGCAGTTCTTC.